The present entry profiles one TCR beta chain with its context. This CDR3 spans 15 amino acids. V shed 4 bases and J 4 bases; nucleotides not matched to a gene: 6. These data belong to a study of OX40 agonist ivuxolimab in advanced cancers. Across the whole study: Clinicians treated patients with ivuxolimab, an agonistic anti-OX40 (CD134) antibody.

TCRdb's copy holds only in-frame clones and misses some; the assay was immunoSEQ multiplex PCR. The sample gives under 70,000 clones, around nine tenths of which show up once; 1.4% is in the top ten. The TCR originated in an adult with an advanced solid tumor such as melanoma, head and neck, liver or kidney cancer. The rearrangement uses TRBV5-3 and TRBJ2-3, with TRBD1 matching 10 bases. TRBV5-3 is assigned to the ORF class and has an uncertain function. This specimen was CD4+ or CD8+ T cells sorted from blood, taken in a trial of the OX40 agonist ivuxolimab. CDR3 in DNA: TGTGCCAGAAGCCCCGGGGGACAGGGGCCAGATACGCAGTATTTT. Its protein product is CARSPGGQGPDTQYF.